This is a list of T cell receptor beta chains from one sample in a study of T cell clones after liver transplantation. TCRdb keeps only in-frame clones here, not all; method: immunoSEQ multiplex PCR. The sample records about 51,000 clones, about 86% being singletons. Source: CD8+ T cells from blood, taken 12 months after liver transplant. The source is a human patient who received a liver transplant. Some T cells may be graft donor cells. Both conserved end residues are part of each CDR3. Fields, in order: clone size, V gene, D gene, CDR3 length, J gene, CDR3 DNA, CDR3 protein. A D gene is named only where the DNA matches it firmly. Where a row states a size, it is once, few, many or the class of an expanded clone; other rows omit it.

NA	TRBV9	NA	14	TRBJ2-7	TGTGCCAGCAGCCCCCGAGACAACCCCTACGAGCAGTACTTC	CASSPRDNPYEQYF
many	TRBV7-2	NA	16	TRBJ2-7	TGTGCCAGCAGCTTAGGGGGGGGCAGCCGGCCCTACGAGCAGTACTTC	CASSLGGGSRPYEQYF
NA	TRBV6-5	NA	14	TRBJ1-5	TGTGCCAGCAGTTACAGGGGAGGGGGTCAGCCCCAGCATTTT	CASSYRGGGQPQHF
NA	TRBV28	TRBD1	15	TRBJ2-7	TGTGCCAGCAGTTTTACGACAGGGATCTCCTACGAGCAGTACTTC	CASSFTTGISYEQYF
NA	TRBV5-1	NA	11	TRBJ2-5	TGCGCCAGCAGCTTGGGCAGGGACTCTAACTTC	CASSLGRDSNF
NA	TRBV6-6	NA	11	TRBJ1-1	TGTGCCAGCAGACGGGACCTAGGGGCTTTCTTT	CASRRDLGAFF
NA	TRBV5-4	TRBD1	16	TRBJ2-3	TGTGCCAGCAGCTCAAGTTGGGACAGGGGCACAGATACGCAGTATTTT	CASSSSWDRGTDTQYF
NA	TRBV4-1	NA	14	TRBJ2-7	TGCGCCAGCAGCCAGAACCGGGGCCGCTACGAGCAGTACTTC	CASSQNRGRYEQYF
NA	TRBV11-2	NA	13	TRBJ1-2	TGTGCCAGCAGCTTGGACGGTGACTATGGCTACACCTTC	CASSLDGDYGYTF
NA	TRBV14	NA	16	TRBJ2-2	TGTGCCAGCAGCCAAGATTCTAAAGCCCGAACCGGGGAGCTGTTTTTT	CASSQDSKARTGELFF
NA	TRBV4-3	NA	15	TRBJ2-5	TGCGCCAGCAGCCAAGAGCGAGTCTCTGGAGGGACCCAGTACTTC	CASSQERVSGGTQYF
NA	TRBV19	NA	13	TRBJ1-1	TGTGCCAGCACCTTACAGTCGAACACTGAAGCTTTCTTT	CASTLQSNTEAFF
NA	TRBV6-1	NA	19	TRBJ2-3	TGTGCCAGCAGTGAAGAAATAAAGAGGGGTCCAGCTTTTATGAATACGCAGTATTTT	CASSEEIKRGPAFMNTQYF
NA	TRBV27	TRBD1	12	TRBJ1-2	TGTGCCAGCAGTCCACAGGGGTATGGCTACACCTTC	CASSPQGYGYTF
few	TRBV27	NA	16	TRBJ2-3	TGTGCCAGCAGTTTCCGGGAGTCTCTCCTCACAGATACGCAGTATTTT	CASSFRESLLTDTQYF
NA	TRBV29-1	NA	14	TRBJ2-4	TGCAGCGTTGGGGGACTCGAAGCCAAAAACATTCAGTACTTC	CSVGGLEAKNIQYF
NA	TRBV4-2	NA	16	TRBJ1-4	TGTGCCAGCAGCCAAGATCGGGGGGGCGGCGGTGAAAAACTGTTTTTT	CASSQDRGGGGEKLFF
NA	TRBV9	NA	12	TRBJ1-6	TGTGCCAGCAGCCCGTCGAATTCACCCCTCCACTTT	CASSPSNSPLHF
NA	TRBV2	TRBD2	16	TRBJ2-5	TGTGCCAGCAGTGAAGCGGGACTAGCGGGGATAGAGACCCAGTACTTC	CASSEAGLAGIETQYF
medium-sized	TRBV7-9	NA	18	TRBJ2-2	TGTGCCAGCAGCCAACGCCCCCTCCCGGCGACGAACACCGGGGAGCTGTTTTTT	CASSQRPLPATNTGELFF
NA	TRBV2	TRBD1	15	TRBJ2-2	TGTGCCAGGCGCCGGACAGGAGGGAACACCGGGGAGCTGTTTTTT	CARRRTGGNTGELFF
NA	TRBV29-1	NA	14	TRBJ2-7	TGCAGCGTTGTCAAGACAGCGGCTCCCTACGAGCAGTACTTC	CSVVKTAAPYEQYF
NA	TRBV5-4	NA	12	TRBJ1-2	TGTGCCAGCAGCGAGGCAGGGGATGGCTACACCTTC	CASSEAGDGYTF
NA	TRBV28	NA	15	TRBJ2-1	TGTGCCAGCAGTTTTGTTGGAGGGACCAACAATGAGCAGTTCTTC	CASSFVGGTNNEQFF
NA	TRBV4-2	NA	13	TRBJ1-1	TGTGCCAGCAGCCAAGATCCAGGGCGGGGAGCTTTCTTT	CASSQDPGRGAFF
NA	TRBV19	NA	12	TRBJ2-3	TGTGCCAGTAGTATTGGCCCAGATACGCAGTATTTT	CASSIGPDTQYF
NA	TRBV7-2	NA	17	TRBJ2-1	TGTGCCAGCAGCCAATATCCCTCAGCGGCCTCCTACAATGAGCAGTTCTTC	CASSQYPSAASYNEQFF
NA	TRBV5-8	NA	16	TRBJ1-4	TGTGCCAGCAGCCCCCGGGAGATTGCAACTAATGAAAAACTGTTTTTT	CASSPREIATNEKLFF